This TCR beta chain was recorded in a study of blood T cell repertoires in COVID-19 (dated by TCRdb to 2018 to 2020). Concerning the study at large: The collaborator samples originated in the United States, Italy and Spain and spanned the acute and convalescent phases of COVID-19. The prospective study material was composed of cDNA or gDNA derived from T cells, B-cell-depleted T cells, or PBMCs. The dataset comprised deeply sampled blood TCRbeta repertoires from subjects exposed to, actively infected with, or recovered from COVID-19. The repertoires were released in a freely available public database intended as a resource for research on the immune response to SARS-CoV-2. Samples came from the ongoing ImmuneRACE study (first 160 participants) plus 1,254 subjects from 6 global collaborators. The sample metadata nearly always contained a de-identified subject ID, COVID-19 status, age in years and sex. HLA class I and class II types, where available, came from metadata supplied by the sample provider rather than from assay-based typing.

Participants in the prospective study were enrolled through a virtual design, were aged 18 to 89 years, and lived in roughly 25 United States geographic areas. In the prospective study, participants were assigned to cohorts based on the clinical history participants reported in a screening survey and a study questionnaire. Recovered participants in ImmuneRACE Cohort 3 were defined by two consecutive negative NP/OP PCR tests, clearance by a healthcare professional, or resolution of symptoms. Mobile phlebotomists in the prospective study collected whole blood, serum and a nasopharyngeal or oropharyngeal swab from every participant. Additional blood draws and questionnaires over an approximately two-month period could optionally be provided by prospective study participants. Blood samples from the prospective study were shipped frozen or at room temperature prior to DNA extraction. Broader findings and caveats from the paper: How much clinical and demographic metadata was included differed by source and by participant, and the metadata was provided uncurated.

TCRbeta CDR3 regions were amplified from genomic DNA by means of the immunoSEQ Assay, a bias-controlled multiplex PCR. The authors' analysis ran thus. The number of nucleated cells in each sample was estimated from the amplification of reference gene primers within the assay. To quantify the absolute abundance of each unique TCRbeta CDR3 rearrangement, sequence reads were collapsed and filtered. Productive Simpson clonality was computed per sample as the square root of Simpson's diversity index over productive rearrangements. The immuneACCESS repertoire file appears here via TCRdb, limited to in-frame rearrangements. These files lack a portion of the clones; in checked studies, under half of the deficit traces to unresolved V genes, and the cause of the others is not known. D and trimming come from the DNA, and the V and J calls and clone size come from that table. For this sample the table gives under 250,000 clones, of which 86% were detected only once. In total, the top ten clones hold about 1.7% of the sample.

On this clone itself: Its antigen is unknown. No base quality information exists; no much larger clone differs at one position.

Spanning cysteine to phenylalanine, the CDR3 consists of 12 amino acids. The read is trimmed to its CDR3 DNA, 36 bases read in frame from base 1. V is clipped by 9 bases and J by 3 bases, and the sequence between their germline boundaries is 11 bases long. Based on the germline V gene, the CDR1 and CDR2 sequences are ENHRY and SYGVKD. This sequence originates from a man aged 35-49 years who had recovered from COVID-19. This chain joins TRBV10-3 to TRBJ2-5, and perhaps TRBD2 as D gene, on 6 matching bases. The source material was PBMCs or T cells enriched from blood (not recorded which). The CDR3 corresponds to CAIAWGEETQYF. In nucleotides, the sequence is TGTGCCATTGCGTGGGGGGAAGAGACCCAGTACTTC.